The clone carrying this TCR beta chain was detected a few times. The target antigen is unknown. Stem cell-like memory, regulatory, central memory and naive CD4+ cells were sorted via CD45RO/CCR7/CD25/CD127/CD95/CD27. All of the sorted populations showed purity greater than 95%. This entry comes from a study of beta chain features in type 1 diabetes. Across the study: Examined across all samples were roughly 100 million sorted cells.

Study-level results: The question left open here concerned HLA type influencing TCRB rearrangement. Shortening of TCRB CDR3s, moderate but significant, appeared in all four CD4+ subsets of Type 1 diabetes patients.

CDR1 is SGHRS, CDR2 YFSETQ, per germline. Between the trimmed V and J ends, which lost 0 bases and 0 bases, there was a span of 13 bases. The CDR3 runs 16 residues. Every isolated RNA sample was fully reverse transcribed, so sequencing captured expressed TCRB transcripts. Here immunoSEQ multiplex PCR was the method, and the copy in TCRdb shows in-frame clones only, minus some. Of roughly 700,000 clones listed, around 15% are singletons. Sequences were obtained from naive CD4+ T cells from blood. The chain joins TRBV5-1 to TRBJ2-7; D perhaps matches TRBD1 (5 bases). The sequence was collected from a man between 18 and 29 years old with type 1 diabetes. The CDR3 bases are TGCGCCAGCAGCTTGGGAGCTCAGGGCCCCTCCTACGAGCAGTACTTC. This translates into CASSLGAQGPSYEQYF.